The subject of this entry is one TCR beta chain. The data belong to a study of T cell responses to AZD1222 COVID-19 vaccine. Germline CDR1 MNHEY, CDR2 SVGAGI. With 4 bases removed from V and 4 bases from J, the gap between germline ends came to 13 bases. This CDR3 has 14 amino acids. The repertoire was sequenced with immunoSEQ multiplex PCR; TCRdb's copy has only in-frame clones and lacks some. The sample consists of about 64,000 clones, around nine tenths of them appearing once. The V and J genes are TRBV6-5 and TRBJ1-1; maybe TRBD1 (5 bases). This sample comprised peripheral blood, obtained 28 days after the second dose of the MenACWY control vaccine. This receptor was identified in an adult who received the MenACWY meningococcal vaccine as a control. The CDR3 reads CASSFLQGGTEAFF. In nucleotides, the CDR3 is TGTGCCAGCAGTTTCCTGCAGGGAGGCACTGAAGCTTTCTTT.